These 14 T cell receptor beta chains share one sample of origin, sequenced in a study of T cell repertoires in cytomegalovirus infection. These TCRs' antigens remain unknown. One entry per CDR3 protein results from TCRdb running MiXCR on the reads. The sample includes hundreds of thousands of distinct CDR3 sequences, 42% of them seen just once. The material was cultured PBMCs, obtained from culture after CMV antigen stimulation. These receptors were obtained from a human donor in good health (CMV status not recorded). Some clones in this sample may be carry-over from other donors' samples.

This clonotype was counted at least ten times. This sequence joins TRBV7-6 and TRBJ2-1, with 9 bases aligning to TRBD2. The CDR3 is 14 amino acids. The V segment lost 5 bases and the J segment 2 bases; nucleotides outside the gene matches: 1. Germline V lookup: CDR1 SGHVS, CDR2 FNYEAQ. CDR3 residues: CASSPSGTYNEQFF. In nucleotides, the CDR3 is TGTGCCAGCAGCCCTAGCGGGACCTACAATGAGCAGTTCTTC.

CDR3 sequence (DNA): TGTGCCAGCAGCCCGGCGGGGCGGGGGCAGTTCTTC. Residues: CASSPAGRGQFF. The chain couples TRBV7-2 to TRBJ2-1; D perhaps matches TRBD2 (6 bases). Between the trimmed V and J ends, which lost 5 bases and 12 bases, there was a span of 14 bases. This CDR3 comprises 12 residues. Germline assignment: CDR1 SGHTA and CDR2 FQGNSA. The full variable domain, in which reference TRBV7-2 and TRBJ2-1 provide the parts outside the CDR3, is GAGVSQSPSNKVTEKGKDVELRCDPISGHTALYWYRQSLGQGLEFLIYFQGNSAPDKSGLPSDRFSAERTGGSVSTLTIQRTQQEDSAVYLCASSPAGRGQFFGPGTRLTVL.

The chain uses TRBV6-1 and TRBJ2-7; D not certain. Trimming left V 3 bases short and J 3 bases short, with 18 bases between. CDR1 is MNHNS, CDR2 SASEGT, per germline. The CDR3 consists of 16 residues. The CDR3 protein is CASSEGPWETYYEQYF. The CDR3 DNA reads as TGTGCCAGCAGTGAGGGCCCCTGGGAAACTTACTACGAGCAGTACTTC.

In this sample, this clonotype turned up a few times. This chain links TRBV7-2 with TRBJ2-2; D unclear. This CDR3 contains 15 residues. The V gene's germline CDR1 is SGHTA and CDR2 FQGNSA. With 5 bases removed from V and 0 bases from J, the gap between germline ends came to 10 bases. The CDR3 sequence is CASSRRAANTGELFF. The CDR3 DNA follows: TGTGCCAGCAGCAGACGGGCAGCGAACACCGGGGAGCTGTTTTTT.

In its sample, this clonotype was seen a few times. This chain links TRBV7-2 with TRBJ2-7, with no clear D. The germline V gene has CDR1 SGHTA and CDR2 FQGNSA. The CDR3 is 12 residues long. V lost 5 bases and J 3 bases, leaving 8 bases between the germline ends. The CDR3: CASSRPYYEQYF. In DNA, the CDR3 is TGTGCCAGCAGCCGGCCCTACTACGAGCAGTACTTC.

V is TRBV7-8 and J is TRBJ2-1; possibly TRBD2 for D (5 bases). From germline, CDR1 is SGHVS and CDR2 FQNEAQ. V shed 4 bases and J shed 7 bases, with 8 bases lying between them. The CDR3 contains 12 residues. Written as DNA, the CDR3 is TGTGCCAGCAGCTCTACGGGGAATGAGCAGTTCTTC. Amino acids: CASSSTGNEQFF.

This clonotype came up once. The chain has TRBV29-1 and TRBJ2-5; perhaps TRBD2 as D (5 bases). Germline V lookup: CDR1 SQVTM, CDR2 ANQGSEA. This CDR3 contains 11 residues. Trimming stripped 7 bases from V and 2 bases from J, with 8 bases between. The chain's CDR3 is CSAGSQETQYF. As DNA, the CDR3 is TGCAGCGCGGGGAGTCAAGAGACCCAGTACTTC.

Details on this clonotype: Mismatch with germline at one junction end may stem from a read error. The chain employs TRBV4-1 and TRBJ2-7, with a tentative D call TRBD1 (6 bases). Per germline, CDR1 MGHRA and CDR2 YSYEKL. The CDR3 contains 14 residues. CDR3 residues: CASSQAQGSYEQYF. The CDR3 nucleotides read TGTGCCAGCAGCCAAGCACAGGGCTCCTACGAGCAGTACTTC.

This clonotype was observed a few times. The chain couples TRBV28 to TRBJ1-2; no definite D call. CDR3 size: 13 residues. V gave up 4 bases and J gave up 4 bases, with 10 bases separating them. Germline V gene sequence: CDR1 MDHEN, CDR2 SYDVKM. Here the CDR3 reads CASSYLTVYGYTF. CDR3 sequence (DNA): TGTGCCAGCAGTTATCTGACGGTCTATGGCTACACCTTC.

At least ten counts were recorded for this clonotype. This chain links TRBV7-2 with TRBJ2-7, with a tentative D call TRBD1 (7 bases). The CDR3 totals 15 residues. Trimming cost V 6 bases and J 3 bases, with 18 bases left between them. The germline CDR1 and CDR2 sequences are SGHTA and FQGNSA. The CDR3 is CASSYRGGIGYEQYF. The CDR3, as DNA: TGTGCCAGCAGTTACAGGGGCGGGATCGGCTACGAGCAGTACTTC.

The chain has TRBV7-9 and TRBJ2-3; 7 positions agree with TRBD2. V trimming: 3 bases; J trimming: 5 bases; junction bases outside the gene matches: 5. CDR3 size: 14 residues. Germline loops: CDR1 SEHNR, CDR2 FQNEAQ (reference sequence). The chain's CDR3 is CASSLSSGGDTQYF. The CDR3 DNA reads as TGTGCCAGCAGCTTGTCGTCGGGGGGAGATACGCAGTATTTT. Looking up the rest from reference TRBV7-9 and TRBJ2-3 gives the full variable domain: DTGVSQNPRHKITKRGQNVTFRCDPISEHNRLYWYRQTLGQGPEFLTYFQNEAQLEKSRLLSDRFSAERPKGSFSTLEIQRTEQGDSAMYLCASSLSSGGDTQYFGPGTRLTVL.

This clonotype was counted between two and nine times. The chain joins TRBV7-2 to TRBJ1-1; possibly TRBD1 for D (5 bases). This CDR3 comprises 17 residues. V lost 5 bases to trimming and J lost 4 bases, with 23 bases between them. The germline CDR1 and CDR2 sequences are SGHTA and FQGNSA. This CDR3 reads CASSPRDSRGGRTEAFF. CDR3 nucleotides: TGTGCCAGCAGCCCCCGGGACTCCCGGGGCGGACGCACTGAAGCTTTCTTT. Together with reference TRBV7-2 and TRBJ1-1, the CDR3 gives the full variable domain: GAGVSQSPSNKVTEKGKDVELRCDPISGHTALYWYRQSLGQGLEFLIYFQGNSAPDKSGLPSDRFSAERTGGSVSTLTIQRTQQEDSAVYLCASSPRDSRGGRTEAFFGQGTRLTVV.

There are a few counts of this clonotype. The chain is built from TRBV27 and TRBJ2-2, with no clear D. The CDR3 length is 12 residues. The germline V gene encodes CDR1 MNHEY and CDR2 SMNVEV (reference sequence). CDR3 amino acids: CVQPQDTGELFF. The CDR3 nucleotides read TGTGTCCAGCCCCAAGACACCGGGGAGCTGTTTTTT.

This clonotype has just a few counts. The gene calls are TRBV7-2 and TRBJ2-1; 7 nucleotides agree with TRBD2. Looked up from germline, CDR1 is SGHTA and CDR2 is FQGNSA. Losses at the gene ends were 5 bases for V and 15 bases for J; bases not matched to a gene: 22. This CDR3 comprises 16 residues. In DNA form, the CDR3 reads TGTGCCAGCAGCCGTGTCTTCGGCGGGGGTCCCCCCGTCTGGTTCTTC. Its translation: CASSRVFGGGPPVWFF.